The rows below give T cell receptor beta chains drawn from one sample of a study of CD8+ T cells in alopecia areata. Sequenced by immunoSEQ multiplex PCR; TCRdb stores in-frame clones only, minus some. The sample includes 64,000 or so clones, under 60% of them seen just once. This specimen was CD8+ T cells sorted from blood, taken around week 36, from a patient treated with tofacitinib. Source of these receptors: a human donor with alopecia areata. Each CDR3 is given with its conserved first and last residue. The D gene is left open where the match is weak.

v_gene	j_gene	d_gene	CDR3aa
TRBV28	TRBJ2-7	TRBD2	CASSLSVSGRDEQYF
TRBV4-1	TRBJ2-1	TRBD2	CASSRETSGILGEQFF
TRBV29-1	TRBJ2-5	-	CSAASRGGETQYF
TRBV25-1	TRBJ1-1	-	CASSEQGFNTEAFF
TRBV20-1	TRBJ2-7	-	CSASWNEQYF
TRBV27	TRBJ1-4	-	CASRLVGSEKLFF
TRBV27	TRBJ2-7	-	CASSLSDRTKQYF
TRBV27	TRBJ2-7	-	CASSLSAGVYEQYF
TRBV6-5	TRBJ2-5	-	CASISAETQYF
TRBV29-1	TRBJ2-7	TRBD1	CSVLGTGTGVGEQYF